The T cell receptor (beta chain) described here comes from a study of beta chain features in type 1 diabetes. Trimming removed 0 bases from V and 0 bases from J, with 13 bases in between. CDR1 and CDR2 (germline): SQVTM, ANQGSEA. The length of the CDR3 is 16 residues. Purity of each sorted population was above 98%. Reverse transcription of all isolated RNA meant that expressed TCRB transcripts were sequenced. Assay: immunoSEQ multiplex PCR; the TCRdb copy retains only in-frame clones and omits some. Among about 340,000 clones listed, less than 10% were seen once. This clone turned up a few times. The sequenced sample was central memory CD4+ T cells from blood. V gene TRBV29-1 combines with J gene TRBJ2-3, with D possibly matching TRBD2 (5 bases). This receptor was obtained from a woman under 30 in good health. CDR3 DNA sequence: TGCAGCGTTGAAGATCGGCTAGCCACCAGCACAGATACGCAGTATTTT. Protein product: CSVEDRLATSTDTQYF.